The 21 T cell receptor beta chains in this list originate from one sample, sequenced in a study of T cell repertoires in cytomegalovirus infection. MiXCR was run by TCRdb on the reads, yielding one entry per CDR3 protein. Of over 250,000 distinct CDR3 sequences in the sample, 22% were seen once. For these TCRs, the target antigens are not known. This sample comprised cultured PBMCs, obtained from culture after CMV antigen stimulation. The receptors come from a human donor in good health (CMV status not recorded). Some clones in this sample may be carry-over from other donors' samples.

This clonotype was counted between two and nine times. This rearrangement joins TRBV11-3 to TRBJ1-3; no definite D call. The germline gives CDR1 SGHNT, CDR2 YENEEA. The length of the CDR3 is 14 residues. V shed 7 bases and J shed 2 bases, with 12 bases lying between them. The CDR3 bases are TGTGCCAGCACCGTCGGACCAACTGGAAACACCATATATTTT. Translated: CASTVGPTGNTIYF.

The CDR3 DNA is TGCAGTGCTAGAGGGACAGGGTGGGATGAGCAGTTCTTC. It codes for CSARGTGWDEQFF. This chain joins TRBV20-1 and TRBJ2-1, with 8 bases matching TRBD1. Losses at the gene ends were 1 base for V and 8 bases for J; bases not matched to a gene: 4. The CDR3 totals 13 residues. Germline V gene lookup returns CDR1 DFQATT and CDR2 SNEGSKA (reference sequence).

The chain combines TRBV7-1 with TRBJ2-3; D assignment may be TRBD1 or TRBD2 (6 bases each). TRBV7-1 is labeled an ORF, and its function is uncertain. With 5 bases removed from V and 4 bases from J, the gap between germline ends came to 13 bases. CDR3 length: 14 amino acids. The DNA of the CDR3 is TGTGCCAGCAGCCCTGAGGGGGACTCAGATACGCAGTATTTT. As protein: CASSPEGDSDTQYF.

The CDR3 loop reads CATSRGWPSPNQPQHF. The CDR3 nucleotides are TGTGCCACCAGCAGAGGATGGCCCTCTCCCAATCAGCCCCAGCATTTT. The rearrangement uses TRBV15 and TRBJ1-5; unclear D gene. The CDR3 is 16 amino acids. Germline values: CDR1 LNHNV, CDR2 YYDKDF (reference sequence). Deletions cut 1 base from V and 3 bases from J, with 13 bases between.

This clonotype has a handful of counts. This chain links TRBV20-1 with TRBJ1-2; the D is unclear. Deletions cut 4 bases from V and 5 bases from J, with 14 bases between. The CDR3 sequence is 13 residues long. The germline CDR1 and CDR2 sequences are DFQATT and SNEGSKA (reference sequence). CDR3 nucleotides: TGCAGTGCTAACACGGACCGTGGATATGGCTACACCTTC. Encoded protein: CSANTDRGYGYTF.

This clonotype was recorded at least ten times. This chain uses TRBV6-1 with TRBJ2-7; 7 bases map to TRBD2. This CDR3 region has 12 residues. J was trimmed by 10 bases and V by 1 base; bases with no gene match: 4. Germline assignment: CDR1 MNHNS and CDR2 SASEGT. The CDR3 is CASSEVSGKQYF. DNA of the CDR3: TGTGCCAGCAGTGAAGTAAGCGGGAAACAGTACTTC.

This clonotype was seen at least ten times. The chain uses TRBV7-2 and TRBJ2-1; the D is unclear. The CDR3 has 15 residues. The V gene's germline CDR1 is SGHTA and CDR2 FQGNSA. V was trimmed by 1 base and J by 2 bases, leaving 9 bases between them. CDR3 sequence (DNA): TGTGCCAGCAGCTTAGATGGAGCACCCTACAATGAGCAGTTCTTC. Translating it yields CASSLDGAPYNEQFF.

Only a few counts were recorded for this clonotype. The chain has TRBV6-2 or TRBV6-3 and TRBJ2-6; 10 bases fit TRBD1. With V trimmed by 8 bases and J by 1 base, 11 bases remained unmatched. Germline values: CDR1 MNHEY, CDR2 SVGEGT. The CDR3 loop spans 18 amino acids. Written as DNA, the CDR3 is TGTGCCAGCCGTTCAGGGACAGGGGTTCAATCTGGGGCCAACGTCCTGACTTTC. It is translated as CASRSGTGVQSGANVLTF.

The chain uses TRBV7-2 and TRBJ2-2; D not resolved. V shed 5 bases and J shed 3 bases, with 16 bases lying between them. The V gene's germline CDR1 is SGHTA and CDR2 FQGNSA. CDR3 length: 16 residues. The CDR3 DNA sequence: TGTGCCAGCAGCCTAGATAGCAGTTTCCACACCGGGGAGCTGTTTTTT. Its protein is CASSLDSSFHTGELFF.

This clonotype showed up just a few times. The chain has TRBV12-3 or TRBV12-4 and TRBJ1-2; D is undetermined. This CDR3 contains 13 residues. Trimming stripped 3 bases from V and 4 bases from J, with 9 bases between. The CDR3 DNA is TGTGCCAGCAGTTTCGACCCTTCCTATGGCTACACCTTC. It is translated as CASSFDPSYGYTF.

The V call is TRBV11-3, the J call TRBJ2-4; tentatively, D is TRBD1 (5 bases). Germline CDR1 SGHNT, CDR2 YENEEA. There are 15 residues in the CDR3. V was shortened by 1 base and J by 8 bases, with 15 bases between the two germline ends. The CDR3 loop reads CASSLVPGAVDIQYF. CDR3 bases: TGTGCCAGCAGCTTAGTTCCTGGGGCGGTCGACATTCAGTACTTC.

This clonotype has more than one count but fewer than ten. CDR3 nucleotide sequence: TGCGCCAGCAGCTTGGCGGACAACTACGAGCAGTACTTC. Translation gives CASSLADNYEQYF. V and J are TRBV5-1 and TRBJ2-7; tentatively, D is TRBD1 (5 bases). Germline CDR1 is SGHRS and CDR2 is YFSETQ. Trimming took 0 bases from V and 3 from J, leaving 7 bases between them. The CDR3 covers 13 residues.

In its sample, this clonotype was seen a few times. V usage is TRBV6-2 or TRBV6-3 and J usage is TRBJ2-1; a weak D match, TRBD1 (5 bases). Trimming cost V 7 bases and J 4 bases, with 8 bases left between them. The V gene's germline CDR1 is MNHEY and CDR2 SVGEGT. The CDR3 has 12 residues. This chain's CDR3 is CASNPGYNEQFF. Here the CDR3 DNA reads TGTGCCAGCAACCCAGGGTACAATGAGCAGTTCTTC.

The CDR3 reads CASSLEGLDNQPQHF. In nucleotides, the CDR3 is TGTGCCAGCAGCTTGGAAGGGTTGGACAATCAGCCCCAGCATTTT. The V and J genes are TRBV5-8 and TRBJ1-5; no clear D gene. The CDR3 loop spans 15 amino acids. Trimming removed 0 bases from V and 3 bases from J, with 10 bases in between. Per germline, CDR1 SGHTS and CDR2 YDEGEE.

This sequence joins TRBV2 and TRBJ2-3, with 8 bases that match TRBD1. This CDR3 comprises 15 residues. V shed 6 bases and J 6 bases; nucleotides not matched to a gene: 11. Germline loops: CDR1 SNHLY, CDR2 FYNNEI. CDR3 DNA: TGTGCCAGCAGCCCTCCTAGGACAGGGCGGGATACGCAGTATTTT. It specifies CASSPPRTGRDTQYF.

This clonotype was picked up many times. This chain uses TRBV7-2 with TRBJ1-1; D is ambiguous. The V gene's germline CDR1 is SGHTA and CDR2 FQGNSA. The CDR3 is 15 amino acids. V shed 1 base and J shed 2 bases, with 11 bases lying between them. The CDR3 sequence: CASSLGMGANTEAFF. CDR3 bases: TGTGCCAGCAGCTTAGGTATGGGTGCCAACACTGAAGCTTTCTTT.

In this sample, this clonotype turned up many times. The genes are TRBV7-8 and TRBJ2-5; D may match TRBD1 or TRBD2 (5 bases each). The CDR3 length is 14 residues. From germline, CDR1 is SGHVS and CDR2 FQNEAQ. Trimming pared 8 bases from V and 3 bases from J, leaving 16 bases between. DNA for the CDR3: TGTGCCAGCTGCAGGGAGCAGGGAGAAGAGACCCAGTACTTC. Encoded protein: CASCREQGEETQYF.

In DNA, the CDR3 is TGTGCCAGCAGCTTCACGGCCCCTAGCAATGAGCAGTTCTTC. It specifies CASSFTAPSNEQFF. This sequence joins TRBV7-2 and TRBJ2-1; D not resolved. The CDR3 spans 14 residues. The V gene's germline CDR1 is SGHTA and CDR2 FQGNSA. The V end was cut by 3 bases, the J end by 6 bases, with 12 bases between. Complete variable domain (other parts from reference TRBV7-2 and TRBJ2-1): GAGVSQSPSNKVTEKGKDVELRCDPISGHTALYWYRQSLGQGLEFLIYFQGNSAPDKSGLPSDRFSAERTGGSVSTLTIQRTQQEDSAVYLCASSFTAPSNEQFFGPGTRLTVL.

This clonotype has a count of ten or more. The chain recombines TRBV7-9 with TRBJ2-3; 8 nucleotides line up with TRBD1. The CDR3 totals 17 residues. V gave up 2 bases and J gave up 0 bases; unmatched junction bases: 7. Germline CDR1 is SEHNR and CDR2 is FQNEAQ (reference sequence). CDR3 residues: CASSLPKQGESTDTQYF. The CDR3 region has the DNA TGTGCCAGCAGCTTACCCAAACAGGGGGAAAGCACAGATACGCAGTATTTT.

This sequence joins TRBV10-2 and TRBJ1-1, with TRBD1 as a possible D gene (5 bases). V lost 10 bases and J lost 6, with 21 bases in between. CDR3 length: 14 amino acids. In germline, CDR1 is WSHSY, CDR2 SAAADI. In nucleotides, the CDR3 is TGCGCCACCTCGGGAGGGACCTTAGGGGCTGAAGCTTTCTTT. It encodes CATSGGTLGAEAFF.

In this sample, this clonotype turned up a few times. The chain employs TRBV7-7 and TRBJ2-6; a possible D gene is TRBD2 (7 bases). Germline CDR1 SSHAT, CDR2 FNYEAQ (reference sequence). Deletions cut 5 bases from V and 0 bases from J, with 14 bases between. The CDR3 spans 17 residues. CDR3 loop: CASSPGRGDSGANVLTF. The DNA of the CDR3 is TGTGCCAGCAGCCCTGGGAGGGGGGACTCTGGGGCCAACGTCCTGACTTTC.